A selection of T cell receptor beta chains follows, all from one sample in a study of cytomegalovirus exposure and HLA in healthy donors. Assay: immunoSEQ multiplex PCR; the TCRdb copy retains only in-frame clones and omits some. Altogether around 400,000 clones are present, just over 85% being singletons, with the ten largest covering 0.83%. The material sequenced was PBMCs. The receptor source for this set is a woman aged 18 to 35 in good health and CMV-seronegative. Each CDR3 is given with its conserved first and last residue. D genes are given only for firm matches. Size is stated for part of the rows, as once, few or many counts, or as a class when the clone is expanded.

j_call	d_call	v_call	clone_size	cdr3_nt	cdr3_aa
TRBJ1-4	.	TRBV27	once	TGTGCCAGCAGTTGGTCAGGCTACCCTAATGAAAAACTGTTTTTT	CASSWSGYPNEKLFF
TRBJ1-1	.	TRBV2	.	TGTGCCAGCAGTGAATGGCGGACAGCCGAAGCTTTCTTT	CASSEWRTAEAFF
TRBJ1-5	.	TRBV27	.	TGTGCCAGCAGTCTAAAAAGCCGAGGCCAGCCCCAGCATTTT	CASSLKSRGQPQHF
TRBJ1-5	.	TRBV18	.	TGTGCCAGCTCACCTAATCTTCCCGGCCAGGGCGGTCAGCCCCAGCATTTT	CASSPNLPGQGGQPQHF
TRBJ2-1	.	TRBV16	.	TGTGCCAGCAGCCAGGGGGACTTCTCCTACAATGAGCAGTTCTTC	CASSQGDFSYNEQFF
TRBJ2-3	.	TRBV7-9	few	TGTGCCAGCAGTCCTGGGAGGGGGACTGGATACACAGATACGCAGTATTTT	CASSPGRGTGYTDTQYF
TRBJ2-7	.	TRBV27	.	TGTGCCAGCAGTTTATCGGGGGGGCTATACGAGCAGTACTTC	CASSLSGGLYEQYF
TRBJ2-3	.	TRBV7-2	many	TGTGCCAGCAGCCGGGGGGCGGATTATACGCAGTATTTT	CASSRGADYTQYF
TRBJ1-1	.	TRBV15	.	TGTGCCACCAGCAGATCCGATACAGGGATGGCTGAAGCTTTCTTT	CATSRSDTGMAEAFF
TRBJ1-2	.	TRBV28	once	TGTGCCAGCAGTCCCTCCTCTAGCTACACCTTC	CASSPSSSYTF
TRBJ1-5	TRBD1	TRBV5-8	.	TGTGCCAGCAGCTCGCCATCTATCCGGGACAGCGATCAGCCCCAGCATTTT	CASSSPSIRDSDQPQHF
TRBJ2-5	.	TRBV27	.	TGTGCCAGCAGTTCCCGGGACTCACGGAGGACCCAGTACTTC	CASSSRDSRRTQYF
TRBJ2-3	.	TRBV5-1	.	TGCGCCAGCAGCTTGGGTTCCGTAGATACGCAGTATTTT	CASSLGSVDTQYF
TRBJ2-7	.	TRBV7-2	.	TGTGCCAGCAGCTTCGACAGTACCTACGAGCAGTACTTC	CASSFDSTYEQYF
TRBJ2-3	TRBD1	TRBV28	.	TGTGCCAGCAGTTCAGGGGGCGAGGGCACAGATACGCAGTATTTT	CASSSGGEGTDTQYF
TRBJ2-6	.	TRBV11-2	.	TGTGCCAGCAGCGCTTCGCTATCTGGGGCCAACGTCCTGACTTTC	CASSASLSGANVLTF
TRBJ2-5	.	TRBV2	.	TGTGCCAGCACTCCCTCCCCTCGTCAGGCCCAGTACTTC	CASTPSPRQAQYF
TRBJ2-7	.	TRBV5-1	few	TGCGCCAGCAGCTTGGACAGGGCTGCTGAGCAGTACTTC	CASSLDRAAEQYF
TRBJ2-1	.	TRBV6-1	few	TGTGCCAGCAGTGAAAACCGAGCGAGGGAGCAGTTCTTC	CASSENRAREQFF
TRBJ1-4	TRBD1	TRBV5-4	.	TGTGCCAGCAGCTCGCAACAGGGGGAATATGAAAAACTGTTTTTT	CASSSQQGEYEKLFF
TRBJ2-1	TRBD2	TRBV10-3	.	TGTGCCATCAGGGAGACTAGCGGGATGGATGAGCAGTTCTTC	CAIRETSGMDEQFF
TRBJ1-3	.	TRBV6-1	.	TGTGCCAGCAGGGGCGCGTCTGGAAACACCATATATTTT	CASRGASGNTIYF
TRBJ1-3	.	TRBV6-5	.	TGTGCCAGCAGTTACGCGCGGATGGAAAGAAACACCATATATTTT	CASSYARMERNTIYF
TRBJ2-2	.	TRBV5-1	.	TGCGCCAGCAGCTTCGGGGCCGGGGAGCTGTTTTTT	CASSFGAGELFF
TRBJ2-6	.	TRBV5-5	.	TGTGCCAGCAGCTTGGTCAGGACAGCCCCTTCTGGGGCCAACGTCCTGACTTTC	CASSLVRTAPSGANVLTF
TRBJ1-6	.	TRBV6-1	few	TGTGCCAGCAGTCAGAGGATTACGAATTCACCCCTCCACTTT	CASSQRITNSPLHF
TRBJ1-1	.	TRBV6-1	.	TGTGCCAGCAGGAATGCCAGGGTAGGAATCACTGAAGCTTTCTTT	CASRNARVGITEAFF
TRBJ2-3	TRBD2	TRBV28	.	TGTGCCAGCACCGGGACTAGCGGACTCTCTAGCACAGATACGCAGTATTTT	CASTGTSGLSSTDTQYF
TRBJ2-7	TRBD1	TRBV4-1	.	TGCGCCAGCAGCCAAAGGGACAGCTACGAGCAGTACTTC	CASSQRDSYEQYF
TRBJ2-5	TRBD1	TRBV9	once	TGTGCCAGCAGCCGGACGACAGGGCTACAAGAGACCCAGTACTTC	CASSRTTGLQETQYF
TRBJ2-3	TRBD2	TRBV27	.	TGTGCCAGCAGTTCCGCCGGACTAGCGGTGACAGATACGCAGTATTTT	CASSSAGLAVTDTQYF